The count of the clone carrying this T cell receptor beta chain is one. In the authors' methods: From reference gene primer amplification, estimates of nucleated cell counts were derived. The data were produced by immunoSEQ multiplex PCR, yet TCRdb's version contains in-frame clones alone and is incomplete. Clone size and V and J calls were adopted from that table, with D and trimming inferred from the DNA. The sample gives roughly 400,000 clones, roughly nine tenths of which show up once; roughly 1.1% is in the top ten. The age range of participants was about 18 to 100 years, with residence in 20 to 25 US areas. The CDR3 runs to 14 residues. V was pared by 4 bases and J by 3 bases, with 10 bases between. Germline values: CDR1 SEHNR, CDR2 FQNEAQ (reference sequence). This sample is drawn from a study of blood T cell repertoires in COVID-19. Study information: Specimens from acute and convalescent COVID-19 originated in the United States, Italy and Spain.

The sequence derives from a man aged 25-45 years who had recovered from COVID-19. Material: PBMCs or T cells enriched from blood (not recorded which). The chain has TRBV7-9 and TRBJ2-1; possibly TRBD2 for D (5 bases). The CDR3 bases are TGTGCCAGCAGCTCGACCGGGAACTACAATGAGCAGTTCTTC. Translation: CASSSTGNYNEQFF. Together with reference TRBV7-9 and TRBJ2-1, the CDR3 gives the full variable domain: DTGVSQNPRHKITKRGQNVTFRCDPISEHNRLYWYRQTLGQGPEFLTYFQNEAQLEKSRLLSDRFSAERPKGSFSTLEIQRTEQGDSAMYLCASSSTGNYNEQFFGPGTRLTVL.